This is a list of T cell receptor beta chains from one sample in a study of identical twins. Using its own MiXCR run on the 5' RACE reads, TCRdb lists one record per CDR3 protein. The sample gives 1.5 million to 2 million distinct CDR3 sequences, around 33% of which show up once; around 0.25% is in the top ten. The sequenced material came from cord blood. The receptors were gathered from a newborn girl in good health. CDR3s leave out the opening cysteine and the closing phenylalanine or tryptophan. D genes are given only for firm matches.

CDR3 | V | D
AISESILIEQF | TRBV10-3 | NA
SSRADEKLF | TRBV20-1 | NA
AISGGGLSSYEQY | TRBV10-3 | TRBD2
ASSSRRGNGYT | TRBV7-2 | NA
ASSSRGSGAYEQY | TRBV7-2 | NA
ASSETSGSSYSEQF | TRBV25-1 | TRBD2
ASKYSDTGELF | TRBV12-3/TRBV12-4 | NA
SARHSSGRAPDTQY | TRBV20-1 | TRBD2
SASRDRNSPLH | TRBV20-1 | TRBD1
ASSQSILTDLNNEQF | TRBV16 | NA
SAPRDESYEQY | TRBV20-1 | NA
ASSFLGERTDTQY | TRBV11-2 | NA
SAHLSISSYEQY | TRBV20-1 | NA
ASSQDGDRLDTQY | TRBV4-1 | TRBD1
SALSRHGTDTQY | TRBV20-1 | NA
ATSDLRGHGYT | TRBV24-1 | NA
AISESEGSPRYEQY | TRBV10-3 | NA
ASSPRQYPNYGYT | TRBV9 | NA
SARRGLAGYEQF | TRBV20-1 | TRBD2
ASSVSSRSFMNTEAF | TRBV9 | NA
ASSWDTNSNQPQH | TRBV5-1 | NA
ASSQSQSSYNEQF | TRBV3-1 | NA
ASSLAGTRGEQY | TRBV7-8 | NA
ASSGDRLANYGYT | TRBV19 | NA
SVGYNEKLF | TRBV29-1 | NA
ASSQDLVGASNQPQH | TRBV3-1 | NA
ASRQARGQETQY | TRBV2 | NA
SARGGAENYGYT | TRBV20-1 | NA
ASRTYRGPYNEQY | TRBV6-6 | TRBD1
ASSGDLPSYEQY | TRBV10-2 | NA
ASNPMGRLGGFEQY | TRBV6-6 | TRBD1
ASSRDAGEKLF | TRBV3-1 | NA
ASSQDQGVRETQY | TRBV4-2 | NA
ASSQEAGVRWGSSYNGQF | TRBV4-1 | TRBD2
ASSQGGDGNQPQH | TRBV14 | NA
ASSVVGGGSGANVLT | TRBV9 | NA
ASGLSSYEQY | TRBV5-1 | NA
ASSQFQGGAEAF | TRBV3-1 | NA
ASSSNANTEAF | TRBV7-9 | NA
SARDRPLLTYEQY | TRBV20-1 | NA
ASSAGALNTEAF | TRBV9 | NA
ASSDGGLKNIQY | TRBV6-1 | NA
ASSPDRVNGYT | TRBV5-6 | TRBD1
ATSVPAGPQY | TRBV24-1 | NA
ASSLAPAGLLAADYNEQY | TRBV5-1 | TRBD2
ATSDFTGPQH | TRBV24-1 | NA
AISDRPDTEAF | TRBV10-3 | NA
SASGTEHYGYT | TRBV20-1 | NA
ASSLEGGLAGSLFHQETQY | TRBV11-2 | TRBD2
ASSFRLGETQF | TRBV5-1 | NA